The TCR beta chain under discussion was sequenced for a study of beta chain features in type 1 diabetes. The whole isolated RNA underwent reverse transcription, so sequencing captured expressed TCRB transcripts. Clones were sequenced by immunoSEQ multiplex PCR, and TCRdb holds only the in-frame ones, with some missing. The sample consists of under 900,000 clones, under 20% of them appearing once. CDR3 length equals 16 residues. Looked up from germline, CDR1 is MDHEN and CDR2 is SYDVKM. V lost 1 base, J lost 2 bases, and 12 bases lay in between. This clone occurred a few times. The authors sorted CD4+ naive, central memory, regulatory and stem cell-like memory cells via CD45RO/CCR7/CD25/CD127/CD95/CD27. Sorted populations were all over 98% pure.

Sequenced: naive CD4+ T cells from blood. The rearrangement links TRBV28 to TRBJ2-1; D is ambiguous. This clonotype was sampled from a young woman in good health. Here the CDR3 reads CASSLLVTGTYNEQFF. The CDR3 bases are TGTGCCAGCAGTTTATTGGTGACTGGCACCTACAATGAGCAGTTCTTC.